This T cell receptor beta chain came from a study of blood T cell repertoires in COVID-19. Regarding this clone: Other DNA sequences in the sample encode the same CDR3.

Clones were read by immunoSEQ multiplex PCR, and TCRdb kept only the in-frame ones, dropping some. The data contain approximately 300,000 clones, more than 85% of them singletons. Within 2 weeks before study entry, exposed participants met a COVID-19 case. This clonotype originated in a woman younger than 45 who had been exposed to COVID-19. Specimen: PBMCs or T cells enriched from blood (not recorded which).

CDR3 residues: CASSQGGRDTEAFF. The CDR3 coding sequence is TGTGCCAGCAGCCAGGGGGGGCGAGACACTGAAGCTTTCTTT. The chain couples TRBV3-1 (or the pseudogene TRBV3-2) to TRBJ1-1; possible D gene TRBD1, 6 bases. The V end was cut by 3 bases, the J end by 3 bases, with 11 bases between. The germline gives CDR1 LGHDT, CDR2 YNNKEL (reference sequence). This CDR3 has 14 residues.